Listed here are 28 T cell receptor beta chains from one sample, sequenced in a study of blood T cell repertoires in COVID-19. TCRdb's table, derived via immunoSEQ multiplex PCR, lists solely in-frame clones and lacks some. The sample holds 150,000 to 200,000 clones, less than 85% seen once. Sequencing used PBMCs or T cells enriched from blood (not recorded which). The receptors were sampled from a man between 50 and 59 years old who had recovered from COVID-19.

The chain couples TRBV10-1 to TRBJ1-1; 8 positions match TRBD1. The V gene's germline CDR1 is WNHNN and CDR2 SYGVQD (reference sequence). This CDR3 has 17 residues. The J segment lost 1 base and the V segment lost 5 bases, leaving 12 bases of the junction unmatched. The CDR3 DNA is TGCGCCAGCAGTTGCGCGCTAAGGGACAGGAAGAACACTGAAGCTTTCTTT. This gives the protein CASSCALRDRKNTEAFF.

This clone was observed a few times. Germline and junction disagree at one end, which may indicate a read error. The V call is TRBV6-2 or TRBV6-3, the J call TRBJ2-7, with TRBD1 identical over 8 bases. The CDR3 contains 14 residues. The germline V gene encodes CDR1 MNHEY and CDR2 SVGEGT. CDR3 coding DNA: TGTGCCAGCAGTAACTCGGGACAGGTGGGCGAGCAGTACTTC. Its translation is CASSNSGQVGEQYF.

In DNA, the CDR3 is TGTGCCAGCAGCTGGTCGGGGGGTAACACCGGGGAGCTGTTTTTT. Amino acids: CASSWSGGNTGELFF. The chain links TRBV9 to TRBJ2-2; 7 bases are shared with TRBD2. The J segment lost 2 bases and the V segment lost 4 bases, leaving 5 bases of the junction unmatched. Germline values: CDR1 SGDLS, CDR2 YYNGEE. The CDR3 totals 15 residues.

The rearrangement links TRBV7-9 to TRBJ1-1; TRBD1 aligns across 7 bases. CDR1 SEHNR and CDR2 FQNEAQ come from the germline V gene (reference sequence). With 6 bases clipped from V and 0 bases from J, the junction kept 10 bases outside the gene matches. This CDR3 has 16 residues. The CDR3 loop is CASRRPAGQLNTEAFF. In DNA form, the CDR3 reads TGTGCCAGCAGACGCCCCGCGGGACAGTTGAACACTGAAGCTTTCTTT.

This chain links TRBV18 with TRBJ1-4; D possibly corresponds to TRBD1 (5 bases). With 5 bases removed from V and 5 bases from J, the gap between germline ends came to 12 bases. This CDR3 is 14 amino acids long. CDR1 and CDR2 (germline): KGHSH, LQKENI. The CDR3 sequence is CASSVSTENEKLFF. The CDR3 bases are TGTGCCAGCTCAGTATCGACAGAGAATGAAAAACTGTTTTTT.

The chain has TRBV5-1 and TRBJ2-1, with TRBD2 matching 11 bases. J lost 4 bases, V lost 4 bases, and 10 bases had no gene match. The CDR3 is 17 amino acids. Germline V CDR1 and CDR2: SGHRS, YFSETQ. The CDR3 loop reads CASSSGTSGRAYNEQFF. The CDR3 DNA reads TGCGCCAGCAGCAGCGGGACTAGCGGTCGAGCTTACAATGAGCAGTTCTTC.

The J gene is TRBJ1-2, the V gene TRBV19, with 7 bases aligning to TRBD1. Trimming took 6 bases from V and 4 from J; bases not matched to a gene: 8. From germline, CDR1 is LNHDA and CDR2 SQIVND (reference sequence). This CDR3 has 14 residues. The CDR3 DNA reads as TGTGCCAGTAGCCCCGGGGGACAGTTCTATGGCTACACCTTC. Translation gives CASSPGGQFYGYTF.

The gene calls are TRBV5-1 and TRBJ1-1; 10 nucleotides align to TRBD1. The trim removed 1 base at V and 0 bases at J, leaving 6 bases unmatched. CDR1 and CDR2 (germline): SGHRS, YFSETQ. The CDR3 spans 17 residues. This chain's CDR3 is CASSLSGDRGLNTEAFF. The DNA of the CDR3 is TGCGCCAGCAGCTTGTCGGGGGACAGGGGTTTGAACACTGAAGCTTTCTTT. Variable domain in full (rest from reference TRBV5-1 and TRBJ1-1): KAGVTQTPRYLIKTRGQQVTLSCSPISGHRSVSWYQQTPGQGLQFLFEYFSETQRNKGNFPGRFSGRQFSNSRSEMNVSTLELGDSALYLCASSLSGDRGLNTEAFFGQGTRLTVV.

The genes are TRBV2 and TRBJ1-1, with 9 bases lining up with TRBD1. The CDR3 contains 12 residues. After removal of 6 bases from V and 4 bases from J, the junction contained 0 bases not matched to a gene. Germline lookup yields CDR1 SNHLY and CDR2 FYNNEI. CDR3: CASRTGGTEAFF. As DNA, the CDR3 is TGTGCCAGCAGGACAGGGGGCACTGAAGCTTTCTTT.

The chain employs TRBV7-3 and TRBJ1-1; TRBD1 aligns across 9 bases. The CDR3 totals 14 residues. Per germline, CDR1 SGHTA and CDR2 FQGTGA. The junction had 7 bases not matched to a gene; V was cut back by 5 bases and J by 6 bases. CDR3 in DNA: TGTGCCAGCAGCCGGGGACAGGGTAATGCTGAAGCTTTCTTT. Its protein is CASSRGQGNAEAFF.

This chain connects TRBV27 to TRBJ2-3; tentative D call: TRBD2 (5 bases). The CDR3 is 12 amino acids. Germline V CDR1 and CDR2: MNHEY, SMNVEV (reference sequence). V shed 5 bases and J shed 6 bases, with 9 bases lying between them. CDR3 loop: CASSPRGDTQYF. As DNA, the CDR3 is TGTGCCAGCAGTCCACGAGGGGATACGCAGTATTTT.

This sequence joins TRBV7-3 and TRBJ2-1, with D possibly being TRBD1 (6 bases). Germline-derived CDR1 and CDR2 are SGHTA and FQGTGA. Trimming left V 2 bases short and J 6 bases short, with 14 bases between. The CDR3 consists of 15 residues. The CDR3 is CASSLVTGPGNEQFF. For the CDR3, the DNA is TGTGCCAGCAGCTTAGTCACAGGGCCGGGCAATGAGCAGTTCTTC. Combining the CDR3 with reference TRBV7-3 and TRBJ2-1 gives the whole variable domain GAGVSQTPSNKVTEKGKYVELRCDPISGHTALYWYRQSLGQGPEFLIYFQGTGAADDSGLPNDRFFAVRPEGSVSTLKIQRTERGDSAVYLCASSLVTGPGNEQFFGPGTRLTVL.

The chain has TRBV24-1 and TRBJ2-1, with TRBD1 as a possible D gene (6 bases). The germline CDR1 and CDR2 sequences are KGHDR and SFDVKD. The CDR3 runs to 13 residues. The V end lost 6 bases, the J end lost 2 bases, and 7 bases lay between the germline ends. CDR3 sequence (DNA): TGTGCCACCAGTCGGGACACCTACAATGAGCAGTTCTTC. This translates into CATSRDTYNEQFF.

This rearrangement joins TRBV4-2 to TRBJ1-5; tentatively, D is TRBD1 (5 bases). This CDR3 comprises 16 residues. Trimming shortened V by 4 bases and J by 0 bases, and 13 bases separated the two germline ends. The germline gives CDR1 LGHNA, CDR2 YNFKEQ. CDR3 coding DNA: TGTGCCAGCAGCCTGAGGGGAGGGGATAGCAATCAGCCCCAGCATTTT. Protein: CASSLRGGDSNQPQHF.

This chain links TRBV2 with TRBJ1-2, with D possibly matching TRBD1 (5 bases). The V gene's germline CDR1 is SNHLY and CDR2 FYNNEI. The ends were cut back, 4 bases at V and 4 bases at J, with 13 bases in the middle. The CDR3 length is 14 residues. The CDR3 region is CASSVWGVAYGYTF. CDR3 DNA: TGTGCCAGCAGTGTTTGGGGCGTCGCCTATGGCTACACCTTC.

CDR3: CASSLDRQGESAFF. The CDR3 coding sequence is TGCGCCAGCAGCTTGGATCGACAGGGGGAGTCGGCTTTCTTT. The chain has TRBV5-1 and TRBJ1-1; 9 bases map to TRBD1. This CDR3 is built from 14 residues. The germline gives CDR1 SGHRS, CDR2 YFSETQ. Trimming took 0 bases from V and 11 from J; bases not matched to a gene: 8.

The chain couples TRBV4-1 to TRBJ2-3; D may be TRBD1 (6 bases). Germline CDR1 is MGHRA and CDR2 is YSYEKL. The CDR3 has 14 amino acids. Trimming cost V 4 bases and J 2 bases, with 10 bases left between them. CDR3 in amino acids: CASSRDRYTDTQYF. The CDR3 DNA reads TGCGCCAGCAGCCGAGACAGGTACACAGATACGCAGTATTTT.

This chain uses TRBV7-2 with TRBJ2-7, with D unresolved. Germline lookup yields CDR1 SGHTA and CDR2 FQGNSA. This CDR3 is built from 12 residues. The germline V and J ends were trimmed by 2 bases and 5 bases, with 7 bases remaining between them. The CDR3 nucleotides are TGTGCCAGCAGCTTAAGCTTTAACGAGCAGTACTTC. Protein product: CASSLSFNEQYF.

The gene calls are TRBV27 and TRBJ1-1; 7 positions agree with TRBD1. J was trimmed by 1 base and V by 2 bases; bases with no gene match: 4. CDR3 length equals 15 residues. The germline V gene has CDR1 MNHEY and CDR2 SMNVEV (reference sequence). CDR3: CASSLDRDTNTEAFF. The CDR3 nucleotides read TGTGCCAGCAGTTTAGACAGGGACACGAACACTGAAGCTTTCTTT.

Points on this clone: Other DNA sequences within the sample encode an identical CDR3. The J gene is TRBJ1-1, the V gene TRBV30; the D is unclear. V lost 5 bases, J lost 1 base, and 5 bases lay in between. The CDR3 is 11 amino acids. CDR1 is GTSNPN, CDR2 SVGIG, per germline (reference sequence). The CDR3, as DNA: TGTGCCTGGGGGAGGAACACTGAAGCTTTCTTT. Its protein product is CAWGRNTEAFF.

The chain couples TRBV7-9 to TRBJ2-7, with D possibly being TRBD1 (8 bases). The CDR3 contains 15 residues. Germline CDR1 SEHNR, CDR2 FQNEAQ (reference sequence). The V end lost 4 bases, the J end lost 0 bases, and 13 bases lay between the germline ends. The CDR3 protein is CASSSNRGGSYEQYF. The CDR3 DNA reads as TGTGCCAGCAGCTCAAACAGGGGGGGCTCCTACGAGCAGTACTTC.

The rearrangement links TRBV7-9 to TRBJ1-1; 7 positions agree with TRBD1. CDR1 and CDR2 from the germline V gene are SEHNR and FQNEAQ (reference sequence). This CDR3 comprises 18 residues. With 5 bases clipped from V and 0 bases from J, the junction kept 15 bases outside the gene matches. The CDR3 region is CASSPRGPGTVMNTEAFF. Written as DNA, the CDR3 is TGTGCCAGCAGCCCACGAGGTCCCGGGACAGTTATGAACACTGAAGCTTTCTTT. The full variable domain, completed using reference TRBV7-9 and TRBJ1-1, is DTGVSQNPRHKITKRGQNVTFRCDPISEHNRLYWYRQTLGQGPEFLTYFQNEAQLEKSRLLSDRFSAERPKGSFSTLEIQRTEQGDSAMYLCASSPRGPGTVMNTEAFFGQGTRLTVV.

In its sample, this clone was seen once. The chain recombines TRBV9 with TRBJ2-3; TRBD1 matches 10 bases. From germline, CDR1 is SGDLS and CDR2 YYNGEE. Losses at the gene ends were 3 bases for V and 4 bases for J; bases not matched to a gene: 2. This CDR3 comprises 14 residues. The CDR3 reads CASSAGQGPDTQYF. In DNA form, the CDR3 reads TGTGCCAGCAGCGCGGGACAGGGGCCAGATACGCAGTATTTT.

V is TRBV30 and J is TRBJ2-7; tentative D call: TRBD1 (6 bases). This CDR3 contains 12 residues. In germline, CDR1 is GTSNPN, CDR2 SVGIG (reference sequence). Deletions cut 5 bases from V and 3 bases from J, with 11 bases between. In DNA, the CDR3 is TGTGCCTGGGCCCCGGGACACTACGAGCAGTACTTC. It yields the protein CAWAPGHYEQYF.

This clone was seen more than once but under ten times. The rearrangement joins TRBV9 to TRBJ2-5; 10 positions match TRBD2. CDR1 and CDR2 from the germline V gene are SGDLS and YYNGEE. J lost 2 bases, V lost 0 bases, and 7 bases had no gene match. The CDR3 has 17 amino acids. The CDR3 DNA follows: TGTGCCAGCAGCGTAGCTCCCCAGCGGGGGGGTCAAGAGACCCAGTACTTC. Amino acid sequence: CASSVAPQRGGQETQYF.

This clone has just one count. Distinct nucleotide sequences in the sample also encode this CDR3. V is TRBV4-1 and J is TRBJ2-2; D not resolved. This CDR3 is 14 amino acids long. CDR1 and CDR2 from the germline V gene are MGHRA and YSYEKL. Trimming removed 1 base at V and 1 base at J, with 4 bases between. This CDR3 reads CASSQALNTGELFF. The CDR3 bases are TGCGCCAGCAGCCAAGCTCTGAACACCGGGGAGCTGTTTTTT.

In DNA form, the CDR3 reads TGTGCCAGCAGCGGGAGGGGTAACAATCAGCCCCAGCATTTT. This sequence encodes CASSGRGNNQPQHF. J is TRBJ1-5 and V is TRBV2; D is perhaps TRBD1 (5 bases). The CDR3 consists of 14 residues. Looked up from germline, CDR1 is SNHLY and CDR2 is FYNNEI. The ends were cut back, 6 bases at V and 3 bases at J, with 12 bases in the middle.

The chain is built from TRBV12-5 and TRBJ1-6; D is uncertain. The CDR3 contains 13 residues. In germline, CDR1 is LGHNT, CDR2 FRNRAP. V was clipped by 6 bases and J by 5 bases, with 8 bases between them. The chain's CDR3 is CASGSRNNSPLHF. The CDR3 DNA sequence: TGTGCTAGTGGGTCCAGAAATAATTCACCCCTCCACTTT.